This T cell receptor beta chain stems from a study of tumor-infiltrating lymphocytes in primary liver carcinoma. Study results and limitations: Relative to tumor region pairs, the tumor-adjacent and tumor-blood pairs showed overlap that was lower.

At least ten counts were recorded for this clonotype. The target antigen is unknown. From approximately 500 ng total RNA, TCR beta cDNA was generated with a primer in the constant region. Three nested multiplex PCR rounds, a slightly modified ARM-PCR, produced the libraries for TCR beta. Forward primers for TRBV1-TRBV30 and a C-beta reverse primer served the first two PCR rounds, at about 11 cycles each. TCRdb redid the calling of the multiplex PCR reads with MiXCR, one entry per CDR3 protein. This table holds tens of thousands of distinct CDR3 sequences, roughly 80% found once. It was from about 21-30 mg of unsorted bulk tissue that RNA and DNA were co-extracted. Sampling was performed at five separate regions of each tumor. This CDR3 is 13 amino acids long. CDR1 is SGHKS, CDR2 YYEKEE, per germline (reference sequence). The germline V and J ends were trimmed by 4 bases and 7 bases, with 14 bases remaining between them.

Sequenced sample: liver tumor tissue from sampling region 4. The subset was: tumor region T4, right-lateral pole. This chain joins TRBV5-5 and TRBJ1-2, with D perhaps TRBD1 (5 bases). The TCR comes from a woman aged 25 to 39 with primary liver carcinoma and hepatitis B virus infection. The CDR3 region is CASSPGTYGGYTF. CDR3 nucleotide sequence: TGTGCCAGCAGCCCCGGGACCTATGGTGGCTACACCTTC.